Listed below are T cell receptor beta chains from one sample, sequenced in a study of cytomegalovirus exposure and HLA in healthy donors. Repertoires were generated with immunoSEQ multiplex PCR, while TCRdb's copy carries only in-frame clones and drops some. The sample's table shows 45,000 to 60,000 clones. Sequences were obtained from PBMCs. These receptors were obtained from a male donor in good health and CMV-seronegative. Both conserved end residues are part of each CDR3. Fields, in order: V gene, D gene, J gene, CDR3 length, CDR3 protein, CDR3 DNA. D genes are given only for firm matches.

TRBV19	TRBD2	TRBJ2-2	21	CASSIRPGGLAGGVYTGELFF	TGTGCCAGTAGTATACGTCCTGGGGGACTAGCGGGAGGAGTTTACACCGGGGAGCTGTTTTTT
TRBV6-5	TRBD1	TRBJ1-1	15	CASSYSSQGATEAFF	TGTGCCAGCAGTTACTCGAGTCAGGGGGCGACTGAAGCTTTCTTT
TRBV4-1	TRBD2	TRBJ2-7	15	CASSQGREGGHEQYF	TGCGCCAGCAGCCAAGGGCGGGAGGGAGGACACGAGCAGTACTTC
TRBV4-3	NA	TRBJ2-2	15	CASSRNRPNTGELFF	TGCGCCAGCAGCCGCAACAGGCCGAACACCGGGGAGCTGTTTTTT
TRBV7-2	NA	TRBJ1-3	15	CASSLLALGGNTIYF	TGTGCCAGCAGCTTATTAGCGCTTGGTGGAAACACCATATATTTT
TRBV7-7	NA	TRBJ2-5	16	CASSATPVGGLETQYF	TGTGCTAGCAGCGCTACTCCGGTTGGAGGGCTGGAGACCCAGTACTTC
TRBV28	NA	TRBJ1-1	13	CASSLGGSTEAFF	TGTGCCAGTAGTTTAGGGGGGAGCACTGAAGCTTTCTTT
TRBV27	NA	TRBJ1-1	13	CASSLAQRREAFF	TGTGCCAGCAGTTTGGCGCAACGGAGGGAAGCTTTCTTT
TRBV29-1	NA	TRBJ1-2	11	CSVGGAGGYTF	TGCAGCGTAGGAGGGGCAGGAGGCTACACCTTC
TRBV6-1	TRBD1	TRBJ1-6	14	CASSDQGAKSPLHF	TGTGCCAGCAGTGACCAGGGGGCGAAGTCACCCCTCCACTTT
TRBV5-5	TRBD1	TRBJ1-2	15	CASSHDRGLAYGYTF	TGTGCCAGCAGCCATGACAGGGGGCTGGCCTATGGCTACACCTTC
TRBV29-1	TRBD1	TRBJ1-3	13	CSVGTGTGNTIYF	TGCAGCGTTGGGACAGGGACAGGAAACACCATATATTTT
TRBV30	NA	TRBJ1-2	13	CAWSLAGAYGYTF	TGTGCCTGGAGTCTAGCAGGGGCCTATGGCTACACCTTC
TRBV27	NA	TRBJ2-7	13	CASSPEGIHEQYF	TGTGCCAGCAGCCCGGAGGGAATCCACGAGCAGTACTTC
TRBV28	NA	TRBJ1-4	14	CASSFRQRNEKLFF	TGTGCCAGCAGTTTCCGACAGAGAAATGAAAAACTGTTTTTT
TRBV7-2	TRBD2	TRBJ2-3	15	CASSLRSSGGDTQYF	TGTGCCAGCAGCTTAAGGTCTAGCGGTGGGGATACGCAGTATTTT
TRBV7-2	TRBD2	TRBJ2-1	16	CASSFVAGGDYNEQFF	TGTGCCAGCAGCTTCGTAGCGGGAGGGGACTACAATGAGCAGTTCTTC
TRBV10-3	NA	TRBJ2-5	20	CAISHTTSRGGPRDRETQYF	TGTGCCATCAGCCACACTACTTCGAGGGGGGGGCCTAGAGATCGGGAGACCCAGTACTTC
TRBV6-1	TRBD1	TRBJ1-1	14	CASRDRGMNTEAFF	TGTGCCAGCAGGGACAGGGGAATGAACACTGAAGCTTTCTTT
TRBV30	NA	TRBJ1-2	11	CAWSANYGYTF	TGTGCCTGGTCGGCTAACTATGGCTACACCTTC
TRBV19	NA	TRBJ2-1	15	CASTLSGSRDNEQFF	TGTGCCAGTACCCTATCGGGGAGTAGAGACAATGAGCAGTTCTTC
TRBV5-5	NA	TRBJ2-6	16	CASSQITSTGANVLTF	TGTGCCAGCAGCCAAATTACGTCTACTGGGGCCAACGTCCTGACTTTC
TRBV7-2	TRBD2	TRBJ2-1	16	CASSFPGLGGADEQFF	TGTGCCAGCAGCTTCCCGGGACTAGGGGGGGCCGATGAGCAGTTCTTC
TRBV28	TRBD1	TRBJ2-4	13	CASSDRGRNIQYF	TGTGCCAGCAGCGACAGGGGTAGAAACATTCAGTACTTC
TRBV11-1	NA	TRBJ2-3	13	CASSRGGGDTQYF	TGTGCCAGCAGCCGTGGAGGCGGAGATACGCAGTATTTT
TRBV5-1	NA	TRBJ2-5	14	CASSLGPGKENQYF	TGCGCCAGCAGCTTGGGGCCAGGGAAAGAGAACCAGTACTTC